The rows below give T cell receptor beta chains drawn from one sample of a study of CD8 T cells in Susac syndrome. TCRdb fed the immunoSEQ multiplex PCR reads into MiXCR, producing one record per CDR3 protein. The table lists approximately 120,000 distinct CDR3 sequences, about 93% of them singletons. The specimen sequenced was CD8+ T cells from PBMCs. These TCRs come from a human donor with multiple sclerosis. The CDR3 runs from the conserved cysteine through the conserved F or W. The D gene is left open where the match is weak.

V gene | D gene | CDR3 protein
TRBV7-6 | . | CASSLVGGEGTEAFF
TRBV29-1 | TRBD2 | CSVGTIRSTDTQYF
TRBV10-3 | . | CAISDTFDNEQFF
TRBV7-8 | . | CASSLRTASTDTQYF
TRBV29-1 | . | CSAQYQGPMNTEAFF
TRBV29-1 | TRBD1 | CSVAGTGGNEKLFF
TRBV6-2/TRBV6-3 | . | CASSPLAPMNTGELFF
TRBV19 | TRBD2 | CASSPGLAGGPYEQYF
TRBV28 | . | CASSDGQQAYEQYF
TRBV24-1 | TRBD2 | CATSDSSGRAGEQFF
TRBV18 | . | CASSRLSDQNNEQFF
TRBV7-9 | . | CASSLSGWYEQYF
TRBV20-1 | . | CSASGGQAWSVRSYNEQFF
TRBV27 | TRBD2 | CASSGTSAVMRQFF
TRBV20-1 | TRBD1 | CSADRDRDYEQYF
TRBV5-4 | . | CASSLGPPNNEQFF
TRBV28 | TRBD2 | CASSLALGTSGGDEQFF
TRBV7-2 | . | CASSSRVAGVQETQYF
TRBV7-9 | TRBD2 | CASSGPSGRWETQYF
TRBV20-1 | TRBD1 | CSARGLGQGTYEQYF
TRBV5-6 | . | CASSLLTEKREKLFF
TRBV5-6 | . | CASSYGGGGQPQHF
TRBV4-1 | . | CASSHGAPYEQYF
TRBV5-4 | . | CASSSPGWSAYNEQFF
TRBV29-1 | . | CSVEDLRDNYEQYF
TRBV5-6 | TRBD1 | CASSSRTGLGGYTF
TRBV12-3/TRBV12-4 | . | CASSSPIAEENTGELFF
TRBV7-8 | . | CASSLAGGAFNEQFF
TRBV5-1 | . | CASSPDPSTQENTEAFF
TRBV7-2 | . | CANSSNVEGYEQYF
TRBV4-1 | TRBD2 | CATPRGEGRYEQYF
TRBV7-2 | . | CASSLDARASGTEAFF
TRBV27 | . | CASRGGAGNEQFF
TRBV5-4 | . | CASSDSAEQYF
TRBV6-1 | . | CASSEDREICTDTQYF
TRBV13 | TRBD1 | CASSVVGQGNTEAFF
TRBV28 | . | CASNPGTYEQYF
TRBV4-1 | TRBD1 | CASSHSPDRQSEAFF
TRBV19 | . | CASSQHYGYTF
TRBV5-1 | . | CASSLGSRADTQYF
TRBV27 | TRBD1 | CASSLRRGPTNTEAFF
TRBV6-1 | . | CASSEEGGDTEAFF
TRBV6-9 | . | CATAGFWTEAFF
TRBV27 | . | CASSLRGADTQYF
TRBV3-1 | TRBD1 | CASSPGWDREDEQFF
TRBV4-1 | . | CASSQEPGTGPQHF
TRBV5-6 | . | CASSLTFRDEQYF
TRBV7-2 | TRBD1 | CASSSTGVGYTF
TRBV30 | . | CAWNNPNYGYTF
TRBV4-3 | TRBD2 | CASSQGTSGTYEQYF
TRBV12-3/TRBV12-4 | . | CASSWVGGDTQYF
TRBV6-5 | . | CASSYSGLLANTGELFF
TRBV12-3/TRBV12-4 | . | CASSGLASLNEQFF
TRBV6-5 | . | CASSYGEGAYEQYF
TRBV5-4 | TRBD2 | CASSLVGGGPGEQYF
TRBV6-5 | . | CASTPSLNTGELFF